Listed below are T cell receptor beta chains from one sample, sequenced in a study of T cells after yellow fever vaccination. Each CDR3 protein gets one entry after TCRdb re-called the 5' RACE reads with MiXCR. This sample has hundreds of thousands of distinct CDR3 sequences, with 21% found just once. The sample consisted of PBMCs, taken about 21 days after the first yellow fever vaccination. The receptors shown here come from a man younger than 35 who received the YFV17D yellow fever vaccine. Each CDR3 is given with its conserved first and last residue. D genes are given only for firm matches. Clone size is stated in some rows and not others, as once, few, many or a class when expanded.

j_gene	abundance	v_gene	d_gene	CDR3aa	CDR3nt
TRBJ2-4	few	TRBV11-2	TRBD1	CASSLDIGQGNFGNQYF	TGTGCCAGCAGCTTAGATATTGGACAGGGGAATTTTGGCAATCAGTACTTC
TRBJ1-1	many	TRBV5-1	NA	CASSLEGRQTEAFF	TGCGCCAGCAGCTTGGAGGGGCGGCAGACTGAAGCTTTCTTT
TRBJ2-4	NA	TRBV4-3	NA	CASSHEQGAKNIQYF	TGCGCCAGCAGCCACGAACAGGGAGCCAAAAACATTCAGTACTTC
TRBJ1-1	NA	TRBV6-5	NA	CASRYQGQNTEAFF	TGTGCCAGCAGATATCAGGGACAGAACACTGAAGCTTTCTTT
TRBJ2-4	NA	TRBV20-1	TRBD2	CSGRAGGPKNIQYF	TGCAGTGGTCGGGCGGGGGGGCCCAAAAACATTCAGTACTTC
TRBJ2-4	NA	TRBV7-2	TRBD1	CASSQGQKNIQYF	TGTGCCAGCAGCCAGGGACAGAAAAACATTCAGTACTTC
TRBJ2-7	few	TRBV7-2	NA	CASSLGGGGIPYEQYF	TGTGCCAGCAGCTTAGGAGGGGGAGGGATCCCCTACGAGCAGTACTTC
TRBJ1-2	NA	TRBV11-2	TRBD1	CASRPLRDRDKNYGYTF	TGTGCCAGCAGACCACTCCGGGACAGGGATAAAAACTATGGCTACACCTTC
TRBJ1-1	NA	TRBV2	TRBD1	CASFKQGEDTEAFF	TGTGCCAGCTTCAAACAGGGGGAGGACACTGAAGCTTTCTTT
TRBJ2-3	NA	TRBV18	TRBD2	CASSPASSGLTSTDTQYF	TGTGCCAGCTCACCAGCCTCTAGCGGTCTAACTAGCACAGATACGCAGTATTTT
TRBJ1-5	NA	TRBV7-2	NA	CASSWATHQPQHF	TGTGCCAGCAGCTGGGCTACGCATCAGCCCCAGCATTTT
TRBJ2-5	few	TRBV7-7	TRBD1	CATRQLGKDREETQYF	TGTGCCACCCGACAACTGGGCAAGGACAGGGAAGAGACCCAGTACTTC
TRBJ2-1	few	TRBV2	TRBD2	CASNLAGTGNEQFF	TGTGCCAGCAATCTAGCGGGGACGGGCAATGAGCAGTTCTTC
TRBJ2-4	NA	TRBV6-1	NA	CASSEAGWDIQYF	TGTGCCAGCAGTGAGGCAGGGTGGGACATTCAGTACTTC
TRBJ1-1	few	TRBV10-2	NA	CASSEWGDTEAFF	TGCGCCAGCAGTGAGTGGGGGGACACTGAAGCTTTCTTT
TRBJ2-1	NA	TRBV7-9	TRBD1	CAAGVTGGSYEQFF	TGTGCCGCAGGGGTGACAGGGGGCAGCTATGAGCAGTTCTTC
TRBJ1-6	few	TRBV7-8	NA	CASSLRTTIGPLHF	TGTGCCAGCAGCCTAAGGACAACGATCGGGCCCCTCCACTTT
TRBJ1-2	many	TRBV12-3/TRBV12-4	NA	CASSLRRLYGYTF	TGTGCCAGCAGTTTAAGGCGCCTCTATGGCTACACCTTC
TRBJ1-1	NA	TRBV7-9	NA	CASSFRGLRVPEAFF	TGTGCCAGCAGCTTCAGAGGACTCCGGGTACCTGAAGCTTTCTTT
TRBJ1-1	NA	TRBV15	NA	CATSRDTALNTEAFF	TGTGCCACCAGCAGAGATACCGCCCTGAACACTGAAGCTTTCTTT
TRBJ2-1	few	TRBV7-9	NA	CASSLVGGYPYNEQFF	TGTGCCAGCAGCTTAGTTGGGGGCTATCCCTACAATGAGCAGTTCTTC
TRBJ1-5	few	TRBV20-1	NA	CSAYRVGSNQPQHF	TGCAGTGCGTACAGGGTCGGGAGCAATCAGCCCCAGCATTTT
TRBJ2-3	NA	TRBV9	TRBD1	CASASQDRDTDTQYF	TGTGCCAGCGCGTCACAGGACAGGGACACAGATACGCAGTATTTT
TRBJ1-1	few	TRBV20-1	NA	CSARDRGSEAFF	TGCAGTGCTAGAGACAGAGGGTCTGAAGCTTTCTTT
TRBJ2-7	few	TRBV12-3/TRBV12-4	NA	CASSYRDRAYEQYF	TGTGCCAGCAGCTATAGGGACCGAGCCTACGAGCAGTACTTC
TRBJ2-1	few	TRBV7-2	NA	CASSLGRGDRYNEQFF	TGTGCCAGCAGCTTAGGAAGGGGCGATAGATACAATGAGCAGTTCTTC
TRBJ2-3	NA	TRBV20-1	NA	CSATTGSTDTQYF	TGCAGTGCAACGACAGGAAGCACAGATACGCAGTATTTT
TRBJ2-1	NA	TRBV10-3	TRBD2	CAITMGLAGGGQFF	TGTGCCATCACTATGGGACTAGCGGGGGGGGGGCAGTTCTTC
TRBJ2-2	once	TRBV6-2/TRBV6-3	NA	CASSYDNTGELFF	TGTGCCAGCAGTTACGACAACACCGGGGAGCTGTTTTTT